These 26 T cell receptor beta chains were all obtained from the same sample, sequenced in a study of T cell responses to AZD1222 COVID-19 vaccine. Here immunoSEQ multiplex PCR was the method, and the copy in TCRdb shows in-frame clones only, minus some. The sample lists around 170,000 clones, about 91% seen once, with around 4.4% in the top ten. Material: peripheral blood, obtained on day 0 of AZD1222 vaccination. These receptors were obtained from an adult in good health.

The chain recombines TRBV5-3 with TRBJ1-6; D is possibly TRBD1 (5 bases). TRBV5-3 is assigned to the ORF class and has an uncertain function. Between the trimmed V and J ends, which lost 6 bases and 5 bases, there was a span of 18 bases. The length of the CDR3 is 16 residues. Written as DNA, the CDR3 is TGTGCCAGAACCCTTGGGGCCTCGTCGGATAATTCACCCCTCCACTTT. The encoded protein is CARTLGASSDNSPLHF.

This sequence joins TRBV18 and TRBJ2-2; the match to TRBD2 covers 8 bases. The CDR3 has 15 amino acids. Germline V CDR1 and CDR2: KGHSH, LQKENI. Trimming took 1 base from V and 6 from J; bases not matched to a gene: 4. The CDR3 protein is CASSPQQREPGELFF. In DNA, the CDR3 is TGTGCCAGCTCACCACAACAGCGGGAGCCCGGGGAGCTGTTTTTT.

The chain joins TRBV7-3 to TRBJ2-6; a possible D gene is TRBD1 (7 bases). The CDR3 loop spans 18 amino acids. Trimming removed 3 bases from V and 0 bases from J, with 15 bases in between. Germline CDR1 is SGHTA and CDR2 is FQGTGA. CDR3 coding DNA: TGTGCCAGCAGCTTTCTCAGGGGGGATGGCTCTGGGGCCAACGTCCTGACTTTC. Translation gives CASSFLRGDGSGANVLTF.

This chain joins TRBV28 and TRBJ1-5, with D perhaps matching TRBD1 (6 bases). The CDR3 has 14 amino acids. The V and J ends lost 7 bases and 7 bases respectively, with 17 bases between them. Germline V gene lookup returns CDR1 MDHEN and CDR2 SYDVKM. The CDR3 region has the DNA TGTGCCAGCAAAAATTCAGGGGCAGGCCAGCCCCAGCATTTT. Translating it yields CASKNSGAGQPQHF.

This chain links TRBV10-1 with TRBJ2-1, with D unclear. V was shortened by 5 bases and J by 10 bases, with 15 bases between the two germline ends. Germline loops: CDR1 WNHNN, CDR2 SYGVQD (reference sequence). This CDR3 is 13 amino acids long. CDR3 sequence reads: CASSMVRGWEQFF. CDR3 in DNA: TGCGCCAGCAGTATGGTCCGCGGTTGGGAGCAGTTCTTC.

The gene calls are TRBV2 and TRBJ1-1, with 10 bases lining up with TRBD1. Looked up from germline, CDR1 is SNHLY and CDR2 is FYNNEI. With 6 bases clipped from V and 1 base from J, the junction kept 2 bases outside the gene matches. CDR3 length: 14 residues. As DNA, the CDR3 is TGTGCCAGCAGGCGACAGGGGGCGAACACTGAAGCTTTCTTT. Encoded protein: CASRRQGANTEAFF.

V gene TRBV18 combines with J gene TRBJ2-1, with TRBD1 matching over 9 bases. The V segment lost 3 bases and the J segment 5 bases; nucleotides outside the gene matches: 8. Germline V lookup: CDR1 KGHSH, CDR2 LQKENI. The CDR3 contains 16 residues. In DNA form, the CDR3 reads TGTGCCAGCTCACCCCCGGGACAGGGTGCCCACAATGAGCAGTTCTTC. The encoded protein is CASSPPGQGAHNEQFF.

The rearrangement links TRBV7-6 to TRBJ1-2, with 7 bases matching TRBD1. Germline CDR1 and CDR2: SGHVS and FNYEAQ. After removal of 3 bases from V and 4 bases from J, the junction contained 8 bases not matched to a gene. The CDR3 runs 15 residues. CDR3 DNA: TGTGCCAGCAGCTTGGCTAAGGGGGCACCCTATGGCTACACCTTC. Amino acid sequence: CASSLAKGAPYGYTF.

V gene TRBV10-1 combines with J gene TRBJ2-5; D is unresolved. The CDR3 extends over 14 amino acids. Germline lookup yields CDR1 WNHNN and CDR2 SYGVQD (reference sequence). Trimming stripped 0 bases from V and 3 bases from J, with 8 bases between. CDR3 bases: TGCGCCAGCAGTGAGTCAGTTGGTGAAGAGACCCAGTACTTC. The encoded protein is CASSESVGEETQYF.

V is TRBV7-4 and J is TRBJ2-7, with 9 nucleotides matching TRBD1. The CDR3 covers 15 residues. Germline V gene sequence: CDR1 SGHVT, CDR2 SQSDAQ. Trimming at V came to 6 bases and at J to 0 bases, leaving 6 bases not matched to a gene. Here the CDR3 reads CASSNRDRVSYEQYF. DNA of the CDR3: TGTGCCAGCAGTAACCGGGACAGGGTCTCCTACGAGCAGTACTTC.

The rearrangement joins TRBV11-2 to TRBJ2-7; 9 nucleotides agree with TRBD2. Per the germline V gene, CDR1 is SGHAT and CDR2 is FQNNGV. The CDR3 sequence is 14 residues long. Germline trimming cut 7 bases from V and 4 bases from J; bases unmatched to any gene: 8. The CDR3 spells CASTHGTSTYEQYF. Written as DNA, the CDR3 is TGTGCCAGCACCCACGGGACTAGCACTTACGAGCAGTACTTC. Using reference TRBV11-2 and TRBJ2-7 for the parts outside the CDR3, the full variable domain is EAGVAQSPRYKIIEKRQSVAFWCNPISGHATLYWYQQILGQGPKLLIQFQNNGVVDDSQLPKDRFSAERLKGVDSTLKIQPAKLEDSAVYLCASTHGTSTYEQYFGPGTRLTVT.

The CDR3: CASSRYSGTEAFF. CDR3 nucleotides: TGTGCCAGCAGCCGCTACTCTGGGACTGAAGCTTTCTTT. The J gene is TRBJ1-1, the V gene TRBV6-5; no reliable D call. V was trimmed by 6 bases and J by 5 bases, leaving 13 bases between them. The V gene's germline CDR1 is MNHEY and CDR2 SVGAGI. The CDR3 is made up of 13 amino acids.

The chain employs TRBV4-1 and TRBJ1-1, with D unresolved. Germline loops: CDR1 MGHRA, CDR2 YSYEKL. Deletions cut 0 bases from V and 0 bases from J, with 8 bases between. The CDR3 has 15 residues. In nucleotides, the CDR3 is TGCGCCAGCAGCCAAGACGGTATCCTGAACACTGAAGCTTTCTTT. Its translation: CASSQDGILNTEAFF.

V is TRBV5-5 and J is TRBJ1-2; possibly TRBD1 for D (6 bases). The CDR3 length is 15 residues. Germline lookup yields CDR1 SGHKS and CDR2 YYEKEE (reference sequence). V was shortened by 0 bases and J by 0 bases, with 9 bases between the two germline ends. CDR3 protein: CASSLGTAANYGYTF. CDR3 DNA sequence: TGTGCCAGCAGCTTGGGGACAGCAGCTAACTATGGCTACACCTTC.

The V call is TRBV3-1 (or the pseudogene TRBV3-2), the J call TRBJ1-5, with 8 bases identical to TRBD1. CDR3 length: 14 amino acids. Germline CDR1 LGHDT, CDR2 YNNKEL (reference sequence). V was pared by 4 bases and J by 5 bases, with 4 bases of the junction left unmatched. The CDR3 is CASSLGQGDQPQHF. As DNA, the CDR3 is TGTGCCAGCAGCCTCGGACAGGGTGATCAGCCCCAGCATTTT.

The CDR3 coding sequence is TGCGCCAGCAGCCCCCGGACAGGTCTTCATGAAAAACTGTTTTTT. Its translation: CASSPRTGLHEKLFF. This sequence joins TRBV5-1 and TRBJ1-4, with 7 bases aligning to TRBD1. The CDR3 runs 15 residues. Germline lookup yields CDR1 SGHRS and CDR2 YFSETQ. The junction had 9 bases not matched to a gene; V was cut back by 4 bases and J by 6 bases.

CDR3 sequence reads: CASSTGQGAEKLFF. The CDR3 DNA reads TGTGCCAGCTCCACCGGGCAGGGGGCGGAAAAACTGTTTTTT. V and J are TRBV18 and TRBJ1-4; TRBD1 matches at 8 bases. The CDR3 is made up of 14 amino acids. Looked up from germline, CDR1 is KGHSH and CDR2 is LQKENI. J gave up 8 bases and V 6 bases, and 8 bases lay outside the gene matches.

This clone has a single count. The rearrangement uses TRBV5-1 and TRBJ2-1; 8 positions match TRBD1. The CDR3 extends over 14 amino acids. The germline V gene encodes CDR1 SGHRS and CDR2 YFSETQ. The V and J ends lost 9 bases and 7 bases, in that order; junction bases with no gene match: 12. CDR3 bases: TGCGCCACCCAAGACAGGGGATCCTCTAATGAGCAGTTCTTC. It specifies CATQDRGSSNEQFF.

This chain connects TRBV5-6 to TRBJ2-3, with D possibly matching TRBD1 (6 bases). CDR3 size: 17 residues. Trimming shortened V by 5 bases and J by 4 bases, and 23 bases separated the two germline ends. Germline V CDR1 and CDR2: SGHDT, YYEEEE. The CDR3 sequence is CASSSLGVNRASDTQYF. CDR3 nucleotide sequence: TGTGCCAGCAGTAGCTTAGGGGTCAACAGGGCATCAGATACGCAGTATTTT.

The chain recombines TRBV9 with TRBJ2-7; the match to TRBD2 covers 11 bases. J lost 6 bases, V lost 0 bases, and 5 bases had no gene match. CDR3 length: 15 amino acids. Germline CDR1 reads SGDLS; CDR2 reads YYNGEE. The CDR3 bases are TGTGCCAGCAGCGTAGGACTAGCGGGAACTCGCGAGCAGTACTTC. It encodes CASSVGLAGTREQYF.

V is TRBV28 and J is TRBJ1-5; D remains ambiguous. V was trimmed by 6 bases and J by 5 bases, leaving 14 bases between them. Germline-derived CDR1 and CDR2 are MDHEN and SYDVKM. The CDR3 totals 14 residues. The CDR3 DNA is TGTGCCAGCAGCCTGACCAGGAGGCATCAGCCCCAGCATTTT. Protein: CASSLTRRHQPQHF.

The chain's CDR3 is CAWSSGATYEQYF. CDR3 nucleotides: TGTGCCTGGAGTTCCGGGGCTACCTACGAGCAGTACTTC. The genes are TRBV30 and TRBJ2-7, with D possibly being TRBD1 or TRBD2 (5 bases each). The V end was cut by 2 bases, the J end by 2 bases, with 10 bases between. This CDR3 has 13 residues. CDR1 GTSNPN and CDR2 SVGIG come from the germline V gene (reference sequence).

The V call is TRBV7-3, the J call TRBJ2-1; TRBD2 agrees at 8 bases. The CDR3 is 16 residues long. Germline lookup yields CDR1 SGHTA and CDR2 FQGTGA. The V and J ends lost 2 bases and 3 bases, in that order; junction bases with no gene match: 6. The CDR3 DNA reads TGTGCCAGCAGCTTACGCTCAGCGGGAGACTACAATGAGCAGTTCTTC. This gives the protein CASSLRSAGDYNEQFF.

This clone was seen only a few times. J is TRBJ1-3 and V is TRBV6-5; D gene unclear. This CDR3 spans 15 amino acids. Trimming pared 0 bases from V and 2 bases from J, leaving 8 bases between. From germline, CDR1 is MNHEY and CDR2 SVGAGI. The CDR3 DNA is TGTGCCAGCAGTTACTCGTGGGAGGCTGGAAACACCATATATTTT. This translates into CASSYSWEAGNTIYF.

This sequence joins TRBV4-1 and TRBJ2-7, with 8 bases fitting TRBD1. Looked up from germline, CDR1 is MGHRA and CDR2 is YSYEKL. The CDR3 has 15 residues. V shed 6 bases, J shed 2 bases, and the junction held 9 bases outside the gene matches. This CDR3 is CASRFVDRVTYEQYF. CDR3 sequence (DNA): TGCGCCAGCAGGTTCGTGGACAGGGTGACCTACGAGCAGTACTTC.

The chain has TRBV10-2 and TRBJ2-3, with TRBD2 identical over 7 bases. V lost 6 bases to trimming and J lost 2 bases; unmatched junction nucleotides: 5. CDR3 length: 14 amino acids. Germline CDR1 is WSHSY and CDR2 is SAAADI. The CDR3 coding sequence is TGCGCCAGCAGCAGACTAGCCCTCACAGATACGCAGTATTTT. Translation gives CASSRLALTDTQYF.